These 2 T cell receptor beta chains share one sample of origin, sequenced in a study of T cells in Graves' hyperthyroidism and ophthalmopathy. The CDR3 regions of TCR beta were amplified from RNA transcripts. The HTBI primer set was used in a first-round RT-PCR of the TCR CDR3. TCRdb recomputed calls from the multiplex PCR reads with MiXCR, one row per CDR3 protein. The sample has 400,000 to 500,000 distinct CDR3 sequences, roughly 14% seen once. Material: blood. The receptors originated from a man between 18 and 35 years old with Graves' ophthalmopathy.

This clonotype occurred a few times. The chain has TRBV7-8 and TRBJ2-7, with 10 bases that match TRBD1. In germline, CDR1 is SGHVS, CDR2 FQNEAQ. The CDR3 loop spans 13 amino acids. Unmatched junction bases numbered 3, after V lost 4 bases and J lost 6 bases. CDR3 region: CASSWGQGFEQYF. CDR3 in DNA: TGTGCCAGCAGCTGGGGACAGGGGTTCGAGCAGTACTTC.

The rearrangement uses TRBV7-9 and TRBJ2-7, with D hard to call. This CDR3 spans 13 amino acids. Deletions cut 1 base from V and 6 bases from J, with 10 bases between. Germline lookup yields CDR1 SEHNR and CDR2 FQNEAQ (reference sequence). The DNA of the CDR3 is TGTGCCAGCAGCTTAGACACCAGACCCGAGCAGTACTTC. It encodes CASSLDTRPEQYF.